This record looks at one T cell receptor (beta chain) sequence and its context. No antigen is known for it. This specimen belongs to a study of cytomegalovirus exposure and HLA in healthy donors. About the study: Out of about 179 million T cells, an earlier analysis found fewer than 140 million unique TCR beta sequences in total. Study observations and caveats: In an earlier analysis, in 540 or so donors, most V segments appeared productive either ~90% or ~30% of the time. TCR association rates varied by HLA locus in a later analysis, with DRB1 highest and HLA-C lowest. Published work reported that the classifier diagnosed cytomegalovirus status with high specificity and sensitivity.

The CDR3 is 14 residues long. V was clipped by 11 bases and J by 0 bases, with 17 bases between them. Germline assignment: CDR1 MNHNS and CDR2 SASEGT. The PCR used 60 Vbeta and 13 Jbeta primers. Assay: immunoSEQ multiplex PCR; the TCRdb copy retains only in-frame clones and omits some. The top ten clones hold around 10% of a sample with tens of thousands of clones, around 72% of them seen once. The sample consisted of PBMCs. This sequence was found in a woman aged 40 to 50 in good health and CMV-seropositive. This rearrangement joins TRBV6-1 to TRBJ2-7, with D perhaps matching TRBD2 (5 bases). The CDR3 DNA sequence: TGTGCCGTGATCTGGAGCGGTGCCTCCTACGAGCAGTACTTC. This translates into CAVIWSGASYEQYF.